Below, 25 T cell receptor beta chains from the same sample are listed, as sequenced in a study of blood T cell repertoires in COVID-19. Generated by immunoSEQ multiplex PCR, the TCRdb table keeps only in-frame clones and is missing some. The table includes 50,000 or so clones, about 77% detected once. Sequenced: peripheral blood. The receptor set was obtained from a human donor with active or convalescent COVID-19. The donor label of this sample is uncertain.

This chain links TRBV19 with TRBJ2-1; a weak D match, TRBD1 (6 bases). Germline values: CDR1 LNHDA, CDR2 SQIVND (reference sequence). Trimming cost V 6 bases and J 7 bases, with 22 bases left between them. The length of the CDR3 is 16 residues. The CDR3 region has the DNA TGTGCCAGTAGGAACCTAGCATTGGGACACGTGAATGAGCAGTTCTTC. Translating it yields CASRNLALGHVNEQFF. Full variable domain (remainder filled in from reference TRBV19 and TRBJ2-1): DGGITQSPKYLFRKEGQNVTLSCEQNLNHDAMYWYRQDPGQGLRLIYYSQIVNDFQKGDIAEGYSVSREKKESFPLTVTSAQKNPTAFYLCASRNLALGHVNEQFFGPGTRLTVL.

In this sample, this clone turned up once. The same CDR3 also results from other DNA sequences found in this sample. DNA for the CDR3: TGTGCCAGTAGTTCGTCGTACGAGCAGTACTTC. This encodes CASSSSYEQYF. The chain carries TRBV19 and TRBJ2-7, with D unresolved. The germline gives CDR1 LNHDA, CDR2 SQIVND (reference sequence). V dropped 5 bases and J dropped 4 bases, with 6 bases sitting between them. The CDR3 length is 11 residues. Supplemented by reference TRBV19 and TRBJ2-7, the full variable domain reads DGGITQSPKYLFRKEGQNVTLSCEQNLNHDAMYWYRQDPGQGLRLIYYSQIVNDFQKGDIAEGYSVSREKKESFPLTVTSAQKNPTAFYLCASSSSYEQYFGPGTRLTVT.

V usage is TRBV19 and J usage is TRBJ1-3, with D perhaps matching TRBD1 (5 bases). Germline V gene data show CDR1 as LNHDA and CDR2 as SQIVND (reference sequence). Trimming removed 5 bases from V and 0 bases from J, with 11 bases in between. The CDR3 is 15 residues long. The CDR3 reads CASSVPGISGNTIYF. The CDR3 region has the DNA TGTGCCAGTAGTGTACCAGGGATCTCTGGAAACACCATATATTTT.

This chain links TRBV6-6 with TRBJ2-2; D is undetermined. Between the trimmed V and J ends, which lost 10 bases and 7 bases, there was a span of 19 bases. The CDR3 runs to 14 residues. CDR1 and CDR2 (germline): MNHNY, SVGAGI (reference sequence). CDR3 DNA: TGTGCCATAATCTCGCAGGCAAGCAACGGGGAGCTGTTTTTT. As protein: CAIISQASNGELFF.

The chain joins TRBV29-1 to TRBJ1-2, with TRBD1 matching 7 bases. Germline lookup yields CDR1 SQVTM and CDR2 ANQGSEA. Germline trimming cut 6 bases from V and 2 bases from J; bases unmatched to any gene: 6. This CDR3 is 13 amino acids long. CDR3 in amino acids: CSVGGQTNYGYTF. DNA of the CDR3: TGCAGCGTGGGGGGACAGACCAACTATGGCTACACCTTC.

The chain carries TRBV5-1 and TRBJ2-1, with no clear D. This CDR3 spans 12 amino acids. Per germline, CDR1 SGHRS and CDR2 YFSETQ. The V end was cut by 2 bases, the J end by 11 bases, with 11 bases between. In nucleotides, the CDR3 is TGCGCCAGCAGCTTTGACTCCATCCAGCAGTTCTTC. Amino acids: CASSFDSIQQFF.

V and J are TRBV29-1 and TRBJ1-2, with TRBD1 as a possible D gene (5 bases). Germline CDR1 and CDR2: SQVTM and ANQGSEA. The length of the CDR3 is 13 residues. V lost 4 bases and J lost 4, with 13 bases in between. CDR3 loop: CSVATGVGYGYTF. Here the CDR3 DNA reads TGCAGCGTTGCGACGGGGGTTGGCTATGGCTACACCTTC.

This clone was recorded only once. The CDR3 region has the DNA TGTGCCAGCAGCTTCCTGCCCGGCAGCGGGAGGAATAATGAGCAGTTCTTC. Its translation is CASSFLPGSGRNNEQFF. This rearrangement joins TRBV7-6 to TRBJ2-1; 9 bases align to TRBD2. The CDR3 covers 17 residues. Germline-derived CDR1 and CDR2 are SGHVS and FNYEAQ. V gave up 3 bases and J gave up 7 bases; unmatched junction bases: 13.

This clone was observed once. The chain links TRBV19 to TRBJ2-2; D possibly corresponds to TRBD2 (5 bases). Trimming stripped 2 bases from V and 0 bases from J, with 7 bases between. The CDR3 is 15 amino acids. CDR1 and CDR2 (germline): LNHDA, SQIVND (reference sequence). DNA of the CDR3: TGTGCCAGTAGTATAAAGCGGCCGAACACCGGGGAGCTGTTTTTT. Translating gives CASSIKRPNTGELFF.

This clone was detected a few times. The gene calls are TRBV28 and TRBJ2-7; no definite D call. V gave up 3 bases and J gave up 6 bases, with 6 bases separating them. The germline CDR1 and CDR2 sequences are MDHEN and SYDVKM. The CDR3 spans 11 residues. CDR3 in DNA: TGTGCCAGCAGTTTCTCTTCCGAGCAGTACTTC. It codes for CASSFSSEQYF.

The genes are TRBV6-2 or TRBV6-3 and TRBJ2-1; 11 bases agree with TRBD2. After removal of 6 bases from V and 6 bases from J, the junction contained 7 bases not matched to a gene. This CDR3 has 15 residues. Germline loops: CDR1 MNHEY, CDR2 SVGEGT. CDR3 sequence: CASSPRSGRANEQFF. The CDR3 DNA is TGTGCCAGCAGCCCCCGTAGCGGGAGGGCCAATGAGCAGTTCTTC.

This chain joins TRBV6-1 and TRBJ2-1; the D gene is possibly TRBD2 (6 bases). V dropped 3 bases and J dropped 1 base, with 16 bases sitting between them. The CDR3 contains 17 residues. Germline loops: CDR1 MNHNS, CDR2 SASEGT. The CDR3 protein is CASSEGTPHGSYNEQFF. The CDR3 DNA reads as TGTGCCAGCAGTGAGGGGACTCCCCATGGATCCTACAATGAGCAGTTCTTC.

This clone was counted between two and nine times. Written as DNA, the CDR3 is TGTGCCTGGAGCGGGAGGGCCGACAATGAGCAGTTCTTC. Translated, it gives CAWSGRADNEQFF. This chain uses TRBV30 with TRBJ2-1, with 8 bases aligning to TRBD2. After removal of 3 bases from V and 5 bases from J, the junction contained 3 bases not matched to a gene. Per germline, CDR1 GTSNPN and CDR2 SVGIG (reference sequence). CDR3 length: 13 residues.

The chain combines TRBV7-2 with TRBJ2-7; maybe TRBD1 (6 bases). V dropped 7 bases and J dropped 5 bases, with 21 bases sitting between them. CDR3 size: 15 residues. The germline V gene has CDR1 SGHTA and CDR2 FQGNSA. CDR3 bases: TGTGCCAGCAAGAAGGCCGGGACATCCCCTGACGAGCAGTACTTC. Encoded protein: CASKKAGTSPDEQYF.

The J gene is TRBJ1-5, the V gene TRBV6-2 or TRBV6-3; D remains ambiguous. The V gene's germline CDR1 is MNHEY and CDR2 SVGEGT. The V end lost 4 bases, the J end lost 6 bases, and 16 bases lay between the germline ends. The CDR3 has 15 amino acids. The CDR3 region is CASSSGSGLAQPQHF. The DNA for the CDR3 is TGTGCCAGCAGTTCCGGTAGCGGGCTGGCTCAGCCCCAGCATTTT.

The V call is TRBV13, the J call TRBJ2-7; 8 positions agree with TRBD2. The germline CDR1 and CDR2 sequences are PRHDT and FYEKMQ (reference sequence). V was clipped by 5 bases and J by 6 bases; unmatched bases: 15. This CDR3 is 16 amino acids long. The CDR3: CASSRSGAGASVEQYF. CDR3 DNA sequence: TGTGCCAGCAGCCGGAGCGGAGCGGGGGCGTCAGTCGAGCAGTACTTC.

The chain links TRBV19 to TRBJ1-3; no clear D gene. CDR1 is LNHDA, CDR2 SQIVND, per germline (reference sequence). Between the trimmed V and J ends, which lost 5 bases and 2 bases, there was a span of 19 bases. The CDR3 has 17 amino acids. CDR3 sequence (DNA): TGTGCCAGTAGTTTCCTTGTAGGGAGACGGGCTGGAAACACCATATATTTT. As protein: CASSFLVGRRAGNTIYF.

Here the CDR3 reads CASSPGGLPNYEQYF. CDR3 bases: TGTGCCAGTAGCCCGGGGGGACTACCCAACTACGAGCAGTACTTC. This sequence joins TRBV19 and TRBJ2-7; 7 bases are shared with TRBD2. Germline V CDR1 and CDR2: LNHDA, SQIVND (reference sequence). After removal of 6 bases from V and 3 bases from J, the junction contained 11 bases not matched to a gene. CDR3 length equals 15 residues.

The CDR3 sequence is CASTQDRPGNTIYF. The CDR3 coding sequence is TGCGCCAGCACCCAGGACAGGCCTGGAAACACCATATATTTT. The chain is built from TRBV5-1 and TRBJ1-3; TRBD1 matches 7 bases. The CDR3 is made up of 14 amino acids. V dropped 6 bases and J dropped 2; count of bases not matched to a gene: 5. Germline lookup yields CDR1 SGHRS and CDR2 YFSETQ.

This chain links TRBV28 with TRBJ1-2, with D tentatively TRBD1 (6 bases). The CDR3 runs to 16 residues. Deletions cut 4 bases from V and 1 base from J, with 16 bases between. The germline gives CDR1 MDHEN, CDR2 SYDVKM. The CDR3 sequence: CASSSGGAGNNYGYTF. The CDR3 DNA sequence: TGTGCCAGCAGTTCCGGGGGGGCAGGGAATAACTATGGCTACACCTTC.

The rearrangement links TRBV10-3 to TRBJ2-6; tentatively, D is TRBD2 (5 bases). V gave up 8 bases and J gave up 0 bases, with 14 bases separating them. The CDR3 contains 16 residues. Germline loops: CDR1 ENHRY, CDR2 SYGVKD. Here the CDR3 reads CAISTGLSSGANVLTF. In DNA form, the CDR3 reads TGTGCCATCTCCACCGGACTTTCCTCTGGGGCCAACGTCCTGACTTTC.

The chain uses TRBV12-3 or TRBV12-4 and TRBJ1-1; no firm D call. This CDR3 comprises 9 residues. V lost 3 bases and J 11 bases, leaving 4 bases between the germline ends. Here the CDR3 DNA reads TGTGCCAGCAGTTTTAGTGCTTTCTTT. Amino acid sequence: CASSFSAFF.

The rearrangement joins TRBV6-4 to TRBJ2-2; TRBD2 agrees at 10 bases. The CDR3 covers 16 residues. Per germline, CDR1 MRHNA and CDR2 SNTAGT. V lost 2 bases to trimming and J lost 4 bases; unmatched junction nucleotides: 4. The CDR3 here is CASSDQSGRATGELFF. CDR3 sequence (DNA): TGTGCCAGCAGTGACCAGAGCGGGAGGGCCACCGGGGAGCTGTTTTTT.

The V call is TRBV27, the J call TRBJ2-4; 7 bases fit TRBD1. V was pared by 2 bases and J by 0 bases, with 19 bases of the junction left unmatched. This CDR3 has 21 residues. Germline values: CDR1 MNHEY, CDR2 SMNVEV (reference sequence). The CDR3, as DNA: TGTGCCAGCAGTTTACGACGGACAGGCATAAACGCACCGGGAGCCAAAAACATTCAGTACTTC. Protein: CASSLRRTGINAPGAKNIQYF.

This chain links TRBV10-3 with TRBJ1-5; 8 nucleotides line up with TRBD1. This CDR3 spans 14 amino acids. V was clipped by 2 bases and J by 5 bases; unmatched bases: 2. Germline V gives CDR1 ENHRY, CDR2 SYGVKD. DNA of the CDR3: TGTGCCATCAGTGAGGACAGGGGTTATCAGCCCCAGCATTTT. This encodes CAISEDRGYQPQHF.